This TCR beta chain emerged from a study of CD8+CD57+ T cells in acquired aplastic anemia. The wider study: Recorded DNA amounts for sorted CD4+ and CD8+ cells had an average of roughly 3.4 ug. Whole-study findings and limits: The same twenty-nine CD8+ CDR3 sequences occurred in patients and in controls.

Comments on this clonotype: Antigen: not known.

TCR beta VDJ combinations and CDR3 sequences were profiled from genomic DNA. TCRdb reprocessed the reads with MiXCR, giving one entry per CDR3 protein. The table includes 74,000 or so distinct CDR3 sequences, almost 55% detected once. Sequences were obtained from sorted CD4+, CD8+, or CD8+CD57+ T cells (not recorded which) from PBMCs. This TCR came from a human donor in good health, serving as a control.

The CDR3 here is CASSLWGAATNEKLFF. As DNA, the CDR3 is TGCGCCAGCAGCTTGTGGGGGGCGGCAACTAATGAAAAACTGTTTTTT. The chain joins TRBV5-1 to TRBJ1-4; perhaps TRBD1 as D (6 bases). V gave up 1 base and J gave up 0 bases, with 10 bases separating them. CDR1 and CDR2 (germline): SGHRS, YFSETQ. The CDR3 covers 16 residues.